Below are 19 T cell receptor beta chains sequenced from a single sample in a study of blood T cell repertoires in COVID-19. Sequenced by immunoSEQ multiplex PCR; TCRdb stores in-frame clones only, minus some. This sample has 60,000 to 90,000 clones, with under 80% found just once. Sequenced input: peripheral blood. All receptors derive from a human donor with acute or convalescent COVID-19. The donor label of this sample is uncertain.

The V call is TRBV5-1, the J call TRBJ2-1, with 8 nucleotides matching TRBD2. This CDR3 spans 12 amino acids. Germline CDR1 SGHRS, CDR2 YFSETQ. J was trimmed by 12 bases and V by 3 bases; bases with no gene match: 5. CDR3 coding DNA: TGCGCCAGCAGCTCGGATCGGGAGGGGCAGTTCTTC. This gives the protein CASSSDREGQFF.

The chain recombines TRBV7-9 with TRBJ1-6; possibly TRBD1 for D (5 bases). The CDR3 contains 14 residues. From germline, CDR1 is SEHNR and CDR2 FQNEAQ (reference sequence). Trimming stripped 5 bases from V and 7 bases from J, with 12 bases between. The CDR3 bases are TGTGCCAGCAGCAACGACAGTCCAAATTCACCCCTCCACTTT. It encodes CASSNDSPNSPLHF.

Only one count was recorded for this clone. CDR3 residues: CASSLRDSLTNYGYTF. The CDR3 DNA sequence: TGTGCCAGCAGCTTACGGGACAGCCTAACTAACTATGGCTACACCTTC. The gene calls are TRBV7-8 and TRBJ1-2; TRBD1 aligns across 7 bases. Trimming removed 2 bases from V and 0 bases from J; junction bases left unmatched: 6. This CDR3 has 16 residues. Germline V gene data show CDR1 as SGHVS and CDR2 as FQNEAQ.

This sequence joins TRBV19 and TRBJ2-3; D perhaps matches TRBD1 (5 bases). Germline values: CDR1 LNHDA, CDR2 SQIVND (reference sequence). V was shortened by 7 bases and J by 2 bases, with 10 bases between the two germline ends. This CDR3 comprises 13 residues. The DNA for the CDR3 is TGTGCCAGTACGCCAGGGAACACAGATACGCAGTATTTT. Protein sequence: CASTPGNTDTQYF.

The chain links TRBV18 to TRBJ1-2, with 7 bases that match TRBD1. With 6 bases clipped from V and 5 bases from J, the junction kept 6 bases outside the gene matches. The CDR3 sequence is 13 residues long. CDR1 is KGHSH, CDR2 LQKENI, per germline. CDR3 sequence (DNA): TGTGCCAGCTCCCCCGACAGGGAATATGGCTACACCTTC. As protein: CASSPDREYGYTF.

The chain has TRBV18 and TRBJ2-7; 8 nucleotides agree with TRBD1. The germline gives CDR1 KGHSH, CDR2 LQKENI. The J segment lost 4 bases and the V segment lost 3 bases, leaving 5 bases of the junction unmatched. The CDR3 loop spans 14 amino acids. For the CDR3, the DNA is TGTGCCAGCTCACCGTCCAGGGGGCTTTACGAGCAGTACGTC. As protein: CASSPSRGLYEQYV.

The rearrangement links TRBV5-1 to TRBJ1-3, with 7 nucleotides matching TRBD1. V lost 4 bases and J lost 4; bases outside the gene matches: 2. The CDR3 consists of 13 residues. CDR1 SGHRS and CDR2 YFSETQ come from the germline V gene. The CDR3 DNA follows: TGCGCCAGCAGCAAGGACAGGGGAAACACCATATATTTT. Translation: CASSKDRGNTIYF.

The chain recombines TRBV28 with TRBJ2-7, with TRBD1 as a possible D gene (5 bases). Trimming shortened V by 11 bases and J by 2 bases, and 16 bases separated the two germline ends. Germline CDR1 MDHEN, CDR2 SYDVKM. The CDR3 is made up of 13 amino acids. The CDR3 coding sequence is TGTGCCTCCTCCGCCCCAGGGACCTACGAGCAGTACGTC. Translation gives CASSAPGTYEQYV.

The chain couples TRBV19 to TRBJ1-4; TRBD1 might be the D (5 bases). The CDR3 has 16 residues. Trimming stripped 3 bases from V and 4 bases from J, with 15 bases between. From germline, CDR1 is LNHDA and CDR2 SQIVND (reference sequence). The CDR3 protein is CASSIQRDAFNEKLFF. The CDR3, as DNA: TGTGCCAGTAGTATTCAGCGGGACGCCTTTAATGAAAAACTGTTTTTT.

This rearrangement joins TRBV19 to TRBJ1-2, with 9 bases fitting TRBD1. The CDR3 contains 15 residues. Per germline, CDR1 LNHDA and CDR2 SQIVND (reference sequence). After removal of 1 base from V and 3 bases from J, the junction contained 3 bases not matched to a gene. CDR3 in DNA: TGTGCCAGTAGTATAGCTGGACAGGGGTACTATGGCTACACCTTC. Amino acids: CASSIAGQGYYGYTF.

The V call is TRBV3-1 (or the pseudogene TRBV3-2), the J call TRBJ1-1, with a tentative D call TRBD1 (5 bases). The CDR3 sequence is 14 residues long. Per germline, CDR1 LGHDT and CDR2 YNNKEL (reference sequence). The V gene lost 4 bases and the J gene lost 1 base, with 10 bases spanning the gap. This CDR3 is CASSLGGTNTEAFF. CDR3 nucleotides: TGTGCCAGCAGCCTCGGGGGGACGAACACTGAAGCTTTCTTT.

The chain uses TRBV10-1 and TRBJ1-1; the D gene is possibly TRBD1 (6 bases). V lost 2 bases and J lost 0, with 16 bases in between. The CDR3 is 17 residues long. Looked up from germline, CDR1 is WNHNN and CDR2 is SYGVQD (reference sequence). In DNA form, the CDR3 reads TGCGCCAGCAGTGAGATGACAGGCCTTGGAATGAACACTGAAGCTTTCTTT. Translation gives CASSEMTGLGMNTEAFF.

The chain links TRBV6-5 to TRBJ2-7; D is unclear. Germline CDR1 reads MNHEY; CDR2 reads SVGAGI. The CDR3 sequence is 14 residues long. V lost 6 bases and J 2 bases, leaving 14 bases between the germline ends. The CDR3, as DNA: TGTGCCAGCAGCTTTATCTCCTACCCCTACGAGCAGTACGTC. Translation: CASSFISYPYEQYV.

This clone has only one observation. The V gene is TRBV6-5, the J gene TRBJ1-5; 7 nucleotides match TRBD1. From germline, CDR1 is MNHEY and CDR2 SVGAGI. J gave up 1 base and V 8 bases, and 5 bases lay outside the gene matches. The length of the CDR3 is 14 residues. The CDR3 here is CASGPDRSNQPQHF. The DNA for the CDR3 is TGTGCCAGCGGTCCGGACAGGAGCAATCAGCCCCAGCATTTT.

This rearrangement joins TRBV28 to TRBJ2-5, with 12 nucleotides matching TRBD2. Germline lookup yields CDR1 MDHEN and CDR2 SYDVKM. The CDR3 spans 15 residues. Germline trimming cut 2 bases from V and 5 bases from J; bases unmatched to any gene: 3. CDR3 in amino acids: CASSLGLAGGETQYF. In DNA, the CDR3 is TGTGCCAGCAGTTTAGGGCTAGCGGGGGGGGAGACCCAGTACTTC.

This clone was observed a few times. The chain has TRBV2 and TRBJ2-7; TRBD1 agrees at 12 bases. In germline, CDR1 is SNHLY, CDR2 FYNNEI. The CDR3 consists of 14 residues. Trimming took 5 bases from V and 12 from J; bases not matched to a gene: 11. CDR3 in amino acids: CASSWGGTGGGLYV. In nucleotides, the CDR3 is TGTGCCAGCAGTTGGGGAGGGACAGGGGGCGGTCTGTACGTC.

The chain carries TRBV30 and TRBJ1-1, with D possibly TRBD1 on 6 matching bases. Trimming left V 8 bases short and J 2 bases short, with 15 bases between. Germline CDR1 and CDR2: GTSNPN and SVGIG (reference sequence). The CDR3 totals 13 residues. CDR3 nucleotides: TGTGCCCAAAGCCGGGACACCAACACTGAAGCTTTCTTT. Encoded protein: CAQSRDTNTEAFF.

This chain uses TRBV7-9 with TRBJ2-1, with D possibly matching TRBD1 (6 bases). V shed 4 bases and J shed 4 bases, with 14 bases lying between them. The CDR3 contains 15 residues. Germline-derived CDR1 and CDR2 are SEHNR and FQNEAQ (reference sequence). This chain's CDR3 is CASSSYRDKYNEQFF. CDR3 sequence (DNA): TGTGCCAGCAGCTCCTACCGGGACAAATACAATGAGCAGTTCTTC.

For the CDR3, the DNA is TGCGCCAGCAGTTTCTTACAGGGCCCCGAAGCTTTCTTT. Translating it yields CASSFLQGPEAFF. The chain links TRBV10-2 to TRBJ1-1; the D gene is possibly TRBD1 (6 bases). The CDR3 contains 13 residues. Germline loops: CDR1 WSHSY, CDR2 SAAADI. V lost 5 bases to trimming and J lost 8 bases, with 15 bases between them.